Shown below are 19 T cell receptor beta chains from a single sample sequenced in a study of cytomegalovirus exposure and HLA in healthy donors. Produced via immunoSEQ multiplex PCR; TCRdb's table is partial and in-frame only. The data contain fewer than 120,000 clones, around 90% of them singletons. The material sequenced was PBMCs. Receptors originate from a woman aged 18-29 years in good health and CMV-seronegative.

J is TRBJ1-3 and V is TRBV28; 7 bases fit TRBD1. CDR3 length equals 16 residues. Per the germline V gene, CDR1 is MDHEN and CDR2 is SYDVKM. With V trimmed by 2 bases and J by 4 bases, 8 bases remained unmatched. CDR3 bases: TGTGCCAGCAGTTTAATTGGGCAGGGGGGCGGAAACACCATATATTTT. Encoded protein: CASSLIGQGGGNTIYF. Using reference TRBV28 and TRBJ1-3 for the parts outside the CDR3, the full variable domain is DVKVTQSSRYLVKRTGEKVFLECVQDMDHENMFWYRQDPGLGLRLIYFSYDVKMKEKGDIPEGYSVSREKKERFSLILESASTNQTSMYLCASSLIGQGGGNTIYFGEGSWLTVV.

The gene calls are TRBV27 and TRBJ2-7; 10 nucleotides agree with TRBD2. CDR1 is MNHEY and CDR2 is SMNVEV in the germline V gene (reference sequence). V was pared by 2 bases and J by 2 bases, with 6 bases of the junction left unmatched. The length of the CDR3 is 16 residues. CDR3 nucleotide sequence: TGTGCCAGCAGTTTAATTCGACTAGCGGGTGCCTACGAGCAGTACTTC. Residues: CASSLIRLAGAYEQYF.

The chain uses TRBV7-3 and TRBJ2-3, with no clear D. The CDR3 runs to 15 residues. V was clipped by 0 bases and J by 6 bases, with 13 bases between them. Per germline, CDR1 SGHTA and CDR2 FQGTGA. The CDR3 DNA reads as TGTGCCAGCAGCTTAACGATCCGCCCTCGGGATACGCAGTATTTT. Encoded protein: CASSLTIRPRDTQYF.

V gene TRBV9 combines with J gene TRBJ2-2; D unclear. Trimming shortened V by 3 bases and J by 1 base, and 7 bases separated the two germline ends. The CDR3 is made up of 14 amino acids. Germline V gives CDR1 SGDLS, CDR2 YYNGEE. The CDR3 nucleotides read TGTGCCAGCAGCGCGCCCGGGAACACCGGGGAGCTGTTTTTT. It is translated as CASSAPGNTGELFF. Combining the CDR3 with reference TRBV9 and TRBJ2-2 gives the whole variable domain DSGVTQTPKHLITATGQRVTLRCSPRSGDLSVYWYQQSLDQGLQFLIQYYNGEERAKGNILERFSAQQFPDLHSELNLSSLELGDSALYFCASSAPGNTGELFFGEGSRLTVL.

This clone was observed a single time. This chain joins TRBV28 and TRBJ2-7; TRBD1 matches at 8 bases. The CDR3 has 14 residues. The V gene end was trimmed by 5 bases and the J gene end by 3 bases; junction bases not matched to a gene: 6. The germline CDR1 and CDR2 sequences are MDHEN and SYDVKM. CDR3 nucleotide sequence: TGTGCCAGCAGTCCGGGACAGGAATTCTACGAGCAGTACTTC. Its translation: CASSPGQEFYEQYF.

This clone showed up just once. V gene TRBV5-1 combines with J gene TRBJ1-6, with 10 positions matching TRBD1. Germline V gene data show CDR1 as SGHRS and CDR2 as YFSETQ. The CDR3 loop spans 16 amino acids. Losses at the gene ends were 3 bases for V and 8 bases for J; bases not matched to a gene: 8. The CDR3 sequence is CASSSRLGQGYSPLHF. The CDR3 DNA reads TGCGCCAGCAGCTCCCGCTTGGGACAGGGGTATTCACCCCTCCACTTT.

The genes are TRBV7-9 and TRBJ1-2; D is perhaps TRBD1 (6 bases). CDR3 length equals 15 residues. Germline CDR1 is SEHNR and CDR2 is FQNEAQ (reference sequence). V lost 3 bases to trimming and J lost 4 bases, with 15 bases between them. The CDR3 bases are TGTGCCAGCAGCTTCACAGGGAGGGCGAGCTATGGCTACACCTTC. Translation: CASSFTGRASYGYTF. Full variable domain (outside the CDR3, taken from reference TRBV7-9 and TRBJ1-2): DTGVSQNPRHKITKRGQNVTFRCDPISEHNRLYWYRQTLGQGPEFLTYFQNEAQLEKSRLLSDRFSAERPKGSFSTLEIQRTEQGDSAMYLCASSFTGRASYGYTFGSGTRLTVV.

The chain uses TRBV27 and TRBJ2-2, with 9 positions matching TRBD1. There are 18 residues in the CDR3. Per the germline V gene, CDR1 is MNHEY and CDR2 is SMNVEV (reference sequence). J lost 3 bases, V lost 5 bases, and 13 bases had no gene match. CDR3 sequence reads: CASSLRDREGVHTGELFF. CDR3 in DNA: TGTGCCAGCAGTCTCCGGGACAGGGAAGGGGTCCACACCGGGGAGCTGTTTTTT.

CDR3 protein: CASSPRVLGREQYF. In DNA, the CDR3 is TGTGCCAGCAGCCCCCGGGTGCTTGGGAGGGAGCAGTACTTC. The V and J genes are TRBV5-8 and TRBJ2-7; tentatively, D is TRBD2 (6 bases). V lost 4 bases and J lost 7, with 18 bases in between. CDR3 length equals 14 residues. Germline loops: CDR1 SGHTS, CDR2 YDEGEE.

The genes are TRBV4-2 and TRBJ2-1; tentatively, D is TRBD1 (6 bases). The ends were cut back, 4 bases at V and 11 bases at J, with 21 bases in the middle. Germline CDR1 reads LGHNA; CDR2 reads YNFKEQ. CDR3 length: 15 amino acids. CDR3 nucleotides: TGTGCCAGCAGCCCGCTTTCGCAGCTCGACAGGAAGCAGTTCTTC. Translated: CASSPLSQLDRKQFF.

The chain carries TRBV30 and TRBJ2-7; D is perhaps TRBD1 (5 bases). Germline lookup yields CDR1 GTSNPN and CDR2 SVGIG (reference sequence). The V end lost 0 bases, the J end lost 2 bases, and 8 bases lay between the germline ends. The length of the CDR3 is 13 residues. The CDR3: CAWSVGRAYEQYF. CDR3 in DNA: TGTGCCTGGAGTGTAGGCAGGGCCTACGAGCAGTACTTC. The variable domain in full, completed from reference TRBV30 and TRBJ2-7, reads SQTIHQWPATLVQPVGSPLSLECTVEGTSNPNLYWYRQAAGRGLQLLFYSVGIGQISSEVPQNLSASRPQDRQFILSSKKLLLSDSGFYLCAWSVGRAYEQYFGPGTRLTVT.

The chain couples TRBV30 to TRBJ2-7; maybe TRBD2 (5 bases). Trimming took 0 bases from V and 0 from J, leaving 9 bases between them. Germline V gene data show CDR1 as GTSNPN and CDR2 as SVGIG (reference sequence). CDR3 length equals 14 residues. The DNA for the CDR3 is TGTGCCTGGAGTGTGTCGGGGAGCTCCTACGAGCAGTACTTC. It encodes CAWSVSGSSYEQYF.

The V call is TRBV7-8, the J call TRBJ1-2; no clear D gene. Trimming cost V 1 base and J 2 bases, with 11 bases left between them. The germline gives CDR1 SGHVS, CDR2 FQNEAQ. This CDR3 spans 15 amino acids. CDR3 DNA sequence: TGTGCCAGCAGCTTAGGTTCGGGGAAAAACTATGGCTACACCTTC. Protein: CASSLGSGKNYGYTF. Full variable domain (outside the CDR3, taken from reference TRBV7-8 and TRBJ1-2): GAGVSQSPRYKVAKRGQDVALRCDPISGHVSLFWYQQALGQGPEFLTYFQNEAQLDKSGLPSDRFFAERPEGSVSTLKIQRTQQEDSAVYLCASSLGSGKNYGYTFGSGTRLTVV.

This clone was seen only a few times. The gene calls are TRBV11-1 and TRBJ1-2; D might be TRBD1 (5 bases). In germline, CDR1 is SGHAT, CDR2 FQDESV (reference sequence). Between the trimmed V and J ends, which lost 5 bases and 8 bases, there was a span of 15 bases. This CDR3 contains 13 residues. CDR3 bases: TGTGCCAGCAGCCAGGGCGTAAGATACGGCTACACCTTC. It is translated as CASSQGVRYGYTF.

The rearrangement uses TRBV6-5 and TRBJ2-1, with 8 bases identical to TRBD1. J gave up 6 bases and V 0 bases, and 4 bases lay outside the gene matches. The CDR3 is 15 amino acids. Germline assignment: CDR1 MNHEY and CDR2 SVGAGI. The CDR3 DNA reads TGTGCCAGCAGTTACTCGGACAGGGCTGGCAATGAGCAGTTCTTC. This gives the protein CASSYSDRAGNEQFF.

CDR3 amino acids: CASSQEVGAIYNEQFF. CDR3 DNA: TGTGCCAGCAGCCAAGAGGTGGGGGCCATCTACAATGAGCAGTTCTTC. The rearrangement links TRBV4-2 to TRBJ2-1, with a tentative D call TRBD1 (6 bases). The CDR3 has 16 residues. Germline V lookup: CDR1 LGHNA, CDR2 YNFKEQ. V was shortened by 0 bases and J by 3 bases, with 12 bases between the two germline ends.

This clone came up a few times. The V and J genes are TRBV19 and TRBJ2-7, with a tentative D call TRBD2 (5 bases). V was pared by 8 bases and J by 0 bases, with 11 bases between. The CDR3 length is 13 residues. CDR1 is LNHDA, CDR2 SQIVND, per germline (reference sequence). Here the CDR3 reads CASGVAYSYEQYF. The CDR3 DNA reads as TGTGCCAGTGGAGTAGCGTACTCCTACGAGCAGTACTTC.

The chain employs TRBV10-3 and TRBJ2-1; D unresolved. The CDR3 contains 14 residues. Deletions cut 4 bases from V and 0 bases from J, with 7 bases between. Germline lookup yields CDR1 ENHRY and CDR2 SYGVKD. This chain's CDR3 is CAISAESSYNEQFF. DNA of the CDR3: TGTGCCATCAGTGCGGAGAGCTCCTACAATGAGCAGTTCTTC.

The rearrangement uses TRBV4-1 and TRBJ2-3; 9 bases are shared with TRBD2. CDR1 and CDR2 from the germline V gene are MGHRA and YSYEKL. V shed 4 bases and J 5 bases; nucleotides not matched to a gene: 1. The CDR3 covers 13 residues. CDR3 residues: CASSPAGGDTQYF. Written as DNA, the CDR3 is TGCGCCAGCAGCCCAGCGGGAGGAGATACGCAGTATTTT.